A selection of T cell receptor beta chains follows, all from one sample in a study of T-cell reconstitution after alpha-beta-depleted transplantation in children. TCRdb ran MiXCR on the PCR reads and lists one entry per CDR3 protein. The table includes hundreds of thousands of distinct CDR3 sequences, 9.9% detected once. The sample consisted of PBMCs from the stem cell graft donor, taken from the stem cell graft. These TCRs come from a human donor who donated a stem cell graft to a child with SCID. Both conserved end residues are trimmed from each CDR3. The order of the fields is J gene, V gene, CDR3 protein.

J: TRBJ2-7
V: TRBV3-1
CDR3: ASQPQRGAYEQY

J: TRBJ1-1
V: TRBV20-1
CDR3: SARGSKDGLNTEAF

J: TRBJ2-1
V: TRBV12-3/TRBV12-4
CDR3: ASSLTVGYNEQF

J: TRBJ2-7
V: TRBV20-1
CDR3: SARDGEEGTRTYEQY

J: TRBJ2-2
V: TRBV5-1
CDR3: ASSKKTGDTGELF

J: TRBJ2-3
V: TRBV29-1
CDR3: SVSGNTQY

J: TRBJ2-2
V: TRBV4-2
CDR3: ASSVILAGDTGELF

J: TRBJ2-7
V: TRBV27
CDR3: ASCPRRSSYEQY

J: TRBJ2-7
V: TRBV14
CDR3: ASSQTAAVNYEQY

J: TRBJ2-5
V: TRBV15
CDR3: ATSRDHTGILVTQY

J: TRBJ2-1
V: TRBV4-2
CDR3: ASSHRGSYNEQF

J: TRBJ1-1
V: TRBV5-1
CDR3: ASSLADRVTEAF

J: TRBJ2-3
V: TRBV4-1
CDR3: ASSQLGITDTQY

J: TRBJ1-2
V: TRBV20-1
CDR3: SARRGTNYGYT

J: TRBJ1-5
V: TRBV7-9
CDR3: ASSSDGYNQPQH

J: TRBJ2-3
V: TRBV5-1
CDR3: ASSEGQGRDTQY

J: TRBJ1-1
V: TRBV7-8
CDR3: ASSLYEGNTEAF

J: TRBJ1-2
V: TRBV15
CDR3: ATSKSGDYGYT

J: TRBJ2-5
V: TRBV20-1
CDR3: SAGQTSGGPQETQY

J: TRBJ2-2
V: TRBV7-9
CDR3: ASAVSDTLKELF

J: TRBJ1-3
V: TRBV6-5
CDR3: ASSYFETSSGNTIY

J: TRBJ2-3
V: TRBV5-1
CDR3: ASSPGGGGKDTQY

J: TRBJ2-7
V: TRBV12-5
CDR3: ASGLGRGPSYEQY

J: TRBJ2-3
V: TRBV3-1
CDR3: ASSPAGWENTDTQY

J: TRBJ2-1
V: TRBV5-1
CDR3: ASSLEKTSGGYNEQF

J: TRBJ2-6
V: TRBV12-3/TRBV12-4
CDR3: ASTVNSGANVLT

J: TRBJ2-7
V: TRBV5-1
CDR3: ASSLGPSSYEQY

J: TRBJ2-1
V: TRBV20-1
CDR3: SVRGDFFNEQF

J: TRBJ1-1
V: TRBV7-9
CDR3: ASKEGANTEAF

J: TRBJ1-2
V: TRBV20-1
CDR3: SADRDSNYGYT

J: TRBJ2-2
V: TRBV11-2
CDR3: ASSLEGATGELF

J: TRBJ1-2
V: TRBV2
CDR3: AQGLLGRNGYT

J: TRBJ2-5
V: TRBV27
CDR3: ASRYSGGAKETQY

J: TRBJ2-1
V: TRBV7-9
CDR3: ASSGAGAHYEQF

J: TRBJ2-2
V: TRBV10-3
CDR3: AISEGAGGANTGELF

J: TRBJ2-7
V: TRBV20-1
CDR3: SARDLASGWYEQY

J: TRBJ2-2
V: TRBV12-3/TRBV12-4
CDR3: ASSFTGGANTGELF

J: TRBJ1-2
V: TRBV14
CDR3: ASSQVGLYGYT

J: TRBJ1-3
V: TRBV3-1
CDR3: ASSQLAWGEDSGNTIY

J: TRBJ2-7
V: TRBV10-3
CDR3: AIMGGQSYEQY

J: TRBJ2-1
V: TRBV4-1
CDR3: ASFSGGSSTYNEQF

J: TRBJ2-7
V: TRBV12-3/TRBV12-4
CDR3: ASRKGASGQY

J: TRBJ2-1
V: TRBV7-3
CDR3: ASSPSGGKYNEQF

J: TRBJ2-3
V: TRBV4-1
CDR3: ASSRTGGATTDTQY

J: TRBJ2-3
V: TRBV7-9
CDR3: ASSPTTSGGAMTQY

J: TRBJ1-1
V: TRBV12-3/TRBV12-4
CDR3: ASRRPRLRQGVENTEAF

J: TRBJ1-1
V: TRBV5-1
CDR3: ASSPSVGLDTEAF

J: TRBJ2-2
V: TRBV11-2
CDR3: ASSSRDGDTGELF

J: TRBJ2-1
V: TRBV15
CDR3: ATSRRGRVRGTDEQF

J: TRBJ1-3
V: TRBV9
CDR3: ASSEGRTGSSGNTIY

J: TRBJ1-5
V: TRBV7-9
CDR3: ASSWDRLQPQH

J: TRBJ1-4
V: TRBV7-2
CDR3: ASSLSVINEKLF

J: TRBJ1-6
V: TRBV12-3/TRBV12-4
CDR3: ASSEVQGFGSPLH

J: TRBJ2-3
V: TRBV12-5
CDR3: ASGQTGLSTDTQY